This record looks at one T cell receptor (beta chain) sequence and its context. Its antigen is still unknown. This record comes from a study of cytomegalovirus exposure and HLA in healthy donors. The PCR contained 60 Vbeta and 13 Jbeta primers. Using immunoSEQ multiplex PCR, the repertoire was profiled, and TCRdb retains in-frame clones only, with some absent. The sample holds 150,000 to 200,000 clones; under 90% are singletons and the top ten take roughly 1.9%. This CDR3 comprises 13 residues. The germline V gene has CDR1 MGHRA and CDR2 YSYEKL. With 1 base removed from V and 4 bases from J, the gap between germline ends came to 7 bases. Overall study results and limits: Likely technical artifact: a cluster of highly shared sequence variants. Most subjects' HLA-A and HLA-B alleles were reportedly predicted from TCR beta sequences. In an earlier analysis, productive rearrangement rates for most beta V segments clustered near 87% or 30%. Rarity held for most TCR sequences, but there were some public TCRs that occurred in many donors.

This clonotype was sampled from a man between 18 and 35 years old in good health and CMV-seronegative. Sequenced: PBMCs. The rearrangement uses TRBV4-1 and TRBJ2-5; D is undetermined. CDR3 sequence: CASSQGLLETQYF. In nucleotides, the CDR3 is TGCGCCAGCAGCCAAGGTCTATTAGAGACCCAGTACTTC.